This paragraph covers one TCR beta chain sequence. Its antigen is still unknown. No much larger clone is present one base from it, and per-base qualities are unavailable. This record comes from a study of blood T cell repertoires in COVID-19 (dated by TCRdb to 2018 to 2020). Regarding the research as a whole: Samples covering the acute and convalescent phases of COVID-19 were provided by collaborators in the United States, Italy and Spain. The prospective study material was composed of cDNA or gDNA derived from T cells, B-cell-depleted T cells, or PBMCs. The dataset comprised deeply sampled blood TCRbeta repertoires from subjects exposed to, actively infected with, or recovered from COVID-19. The repertoires were released in a freely available public database meant as a resource for research on the immune response to SARS-CoV-2. Samples came from the ongoing ImmuneRACE study (first 160 participants) plus 1,254 subjects from 6 global collaborators. The sample metadata nearly always contained a de-identified subject ID, COVID-19 status, age in years and sex. Where available, HLA class I and class II types were taken from metadata supplied by the sample provider and were not determined by assay-based typing.

V loses 2 bases of germline sequence and J loses 11 bases, and the interval between the two ends is 7 bases. CDR1 and CDR2, looked up from the germline V gene, are MNHEY and SVGAGI. The CDR3 starts with the cysteine, ends with the phenylalanine, and has 11 residues. Here the CDR3 DNA is all that survives: 33 bases in frame from base 1. General findings and caveats noted by the study authors: Clinical and demographic metadata were provided uncurated, with the amount varying by source and participant.

Each collaborating institution followed its own protocols to collect whole blood in K2EDTA tubes. For TCRbeta analysis, collaborator samples were shipped as frozen whole blood, as isolated PBMCs, or as DNA extracted from either sample type. The immunoSEQ Assay, a bias-controlled multiplex PCR, was used to amplify TCRbeta CDR3 regions from genomic DNA. The authors processed their data as follows. The number of nucleated cells in each sample was estimated by amplification of reference gene primers within the assay. To quantify the absolute abundance of each unique TCRbeta CDR3 rearrangement, sequence reads were collapsed and filtered. For each sample, productive Simpson clonality was calculated as the square root of Simpson's diversity index across productive rearrangements. TCRdb holds this immuneACCESS table with in-frame rearrangements only. Some clones are missing; in checked studies, unresolved V genes explain under half, and the rest has no known cause. The V and J calls and clone size are taken from that table; D and trimming were inferred from the DNA. This sample has approximately 240,000 clones in its table, and 82% of those were observed once. The top ten clonotypes cover 4.5% to 6% of the sample.

Sequenced input: peripheral blood. The chain is encoded by TRBV6-5 joined to TRBJ1-5, and TRBD1 may be the D gene, going by 5 matching bases. This clonotype was obtained from a woman aged 80 or over with active or convalescent COVID-19. CDR3 loop: CASSYGGAQHF. The DNA sequence is as follows: TGTGCCAGCAGTTACGGGGGGGCCCAGCATTTT.